A single T cell receptor beta chain is shown here with its context. The sample is drawn from a study of regulatory T cells in long-lasting Graves disease. There are 14 residues in the CDR3. Germline trimming cut 7 bases from V and 6 bases from J; bases unmatched to any gene: 5. CDR1 SQVTM and CDR2 ANQGSEA come from the germline V gene. Described time point: newly diagnosed GD, antithyroid drugs for less than 3 months. PBMC-extracted RNA yielded the TCR library. The authors built TCR beta libraries using iRepertoire HTBI primers and Arm-PCR of CDR3 regions. MiXCR was run by TCRdb on the multiplex PCR reads, yielding one entry per CDR3 protein. This sample has some 560,000 distinct CDR3 sequences, with 15% to 20% found just once. These data are also associated with another study on T cells in Graves' hyperthyroidism and ophthalmopathy. From that second work: Blood samples included most of the expanded thyroid clonotypes exceeding 0.001. By a 13 V-J model, ophthalmopathy was set apart from stable hyperthyroidism. Ophthalmopathy prediction by the model preceded onset by a median approximately 5.9 months.

This material consisted of peripheral blood mononuclear cells (PBMCs), taken at new diagnosis, from a patient treated with antithyroid drugs. The rearrangement uses TRBV29-1 and TRBJ2-3, with 15 bases lining up with TRBD2. The receptor was derived from a woman aged 35 to 60 with Graves disease. The CDR3 DNA follows: TGCAGCGGTGGGACTAGCGGGGGGTTGGATACGCAGTATTTT. Translated, it gives CSGGTSGGLDTQYF.